Following are 21 T cell receptor beta chains from one sample sequenced in a study of blood T cell repertoires in COVID-19. Using immunoSEQ multiplex PCR, the repertoire was profiled, and TCRdb retains in-frame clones only, with some absent. The sample contains about 110,000 clones, roughly 69% of which appear only once. The sample was peripheral blood. All receptors derive from a man older than 75 with acute or convalescent COVID-19.

J is TRBJ2-1 and V is TRBV9; the D is unclear. The CDR3 length is 13 residues. The V and J ends lost 2 bases and 9 bases respectively, with 12 bases between them. Per germline, CDR1 SGDLS and CDR2 YYNGEE. CDR3 protein: CASSVTFVGEQFF. The CDR3 DNA sequence: TGTGCCAGCAGCGTGACATTTGTCGGTGAGCAGTTCTTC. Full variable domain (rest looked up from reference TRBV9 and TRBJ2-1): DSGVTQTPKHLITATGQRVTLRCSPRSGDLSVYWYQQSLDQGLQFLIQYYNGEERAKGNILERFSAQQFPDLHSELNLSSLELGDSALYFCASSVTFVGEQFFGPGTRLTVL.

This sequence joins TRBV19 and TRBJ1-3; perhaps TRBD1 as D (5 bases). The CDR3 is 12 amino acids. Germline CDR1 reads LNHDA; CDR2 reads SQIVND (reference sequence). V dropped 5 bases and J dropped 8 bases, with 10 bases sitting between them. DNA of the CDR3: TGTGCCAGTAGTGCAAGACAGTACACCATATATTTT. This encodes CASSARQYTIYF.

The V gene is TRBV14, the J gene TRBJ2-7, with D perhaps TRBD1 (6 bases). Trimming took 4 bases from V and 3 from J, leaving 13 bases between them. In germline, CDR1 is SGHDN, CDR2 FVKESK. This CDR3 spans 14 amino acids. The CDR3 DNA is TGTGCCAGCAGCCCCGCGGACAGCCTCTACGAGCAGTACTTC. Translated, it gives CASSPADSLYEQYF.

This clone was counted a few times. The genes are TRBV4-1 and TRBJ2-7, with a tentative D call TRBD1 (7 bases). Germline CDR1 MGHRA, CDR2 YSYEKL. V lost 1 base to trimming and J lost 1 base, with 23 bases between them. The CDR3 loop spans 19 amino acids. The CDR3 region is CASSQVGGRGRDKSYEQYF. In DNA, the CDR3 is TGCGCCAGCAGCCAAGTGGGGGGTAGGGGGCGCGACAAATCCTACGAGCAGTACTTC.

The V call is TRBV30, the J call TRBJ1-5, with a tentative D call TRBD1 (5 bases). Germline-derived CDR1 and CDR2 are GTSNPN and SVGIG (reference sequence). The CDR3 runs to 14 residues. Trimming pared 0 bases from V and 6 bases from J, leaving 12 bases between. DNA for the CDR3: TGTGCCTGGAGTGTCGGGGGGAGGGGTCAGCCCCAGCATTTT. The encoded protein is CAWSVGGRGQPQHF.

This clone was recorded a few times. The sample holds other DNA sequences that translate to the same CDR3. The CDR3 DNA is TGTGCCAGCAGTTTATCACAGGGAATCACTGAAGCTTTCTTT. Translating it yields CASSLSQGITEAFF. The gene calls are TRBV28 and TRBJ1-1, with a possible D match to TRBD1 (6 bases). The germline V gene has CDR1 MDHEN and CDR2 SYDVKM. The CDR3 is 14 residues long. The germline V and J ends were trimmed by 1 base and 4 bases, with 10 bases remaining between them. The full variable domain, in which reference TRBV28 and TRBJ1-1 provide the parts outside the CDR3, is DVKVTQSSRYLVKRTGEKVFLECVQDMDHENMFWYRQDPGLGLRLIYFSYDVKMKEKGDIPEGYSVSREKKERFSLILESASTNQTSMYLCASSLSQGITEAFFGQGTRLTVV.

The chain has TRBV4-1 and TRBJ2-3; 8 positions agree with TRBD2. CDR1 and CDR2 (germline): MGHRA, YSYEKL. The V and J ends lost 2 bases and 0 bases, in that order; junction bases with no gene match: 4. This CDR3 contains 16 residues. CDR3 DNA sequence: TGCGCCAGCAGCCAATCGACTAGCGAAAGCACAGATACGCAGTATTTT. It codes for CASSQSTSESTDTQYF.

The genes are TRBV4-3 and TRBJ2-1, with a possible D match to TRBD1 (5 bases). Germline V gives CDR1 LGHNA, CDR2 YSLEER. The CDR3 loop spans 15 amino acids. V was trimmed by 0 bases and J by 3 bases, leaving 9 bases between them. The CDR3 nucleotides are TGCGCCAGCAGCCAAGAAAAGGGGTACTACAATGAGCAGTTCTTC. This sequence encodes CASSQEKGYYNEQFF.

The chain has TRBV6-5 and TRBJ2-2; TRBD1 aligns across 8 bases. Germline CDR1 is MNHEY and CDR2 is SVGAGI. The CDR3 extends over 15 amino acids. V trimming: 6 bases; J trimming: 2 bases; junction bases outside the gene matches: 5. The CDR3, as DNA: TGTGCCAGCAGCTCAGGGGGCTTTAACACCGGGGAGCTGTTTTTT. As protein: CASSSGGFNTGELFF.

The chain carries TRBV28 and TRBJ1-5; 9 nucleotides line up with TRBD1. The CDR3 spans 15 residues. With 3 bases clipped from V and 7 bases from J, the junction kept 7 bases outside the gene matches. Germline V gene data show CDR1 as MDHEN and CDR2 as SYDVKM. CDR3 sequence: CASSLEGQGGQPQHF. The CDR3 DNA reads TGTGCCAGCAGTTTGGAGGGACAGGGAGGACAGCCCCAGCATTTT. Drawing the rest from reference TRBV28 and TRBJ1-5, the complete variable domain is DVKVTQSSRYLVKRTGEKVFLECVQDMDHENMFWYRQDPGLGLRLIYFSYDVKMKEKGDIPEGYSVSREKKERFSLILESASTNQTSMYLCASSLEGQGGQPQHFGDGTRLSIL.

The chain couples TRBV7-2 to TRBJ2-7; 8 bases align to TRBD2. The trim removed 3 bases at V and 5 bases at J, leaving 6 bases unmatched. CDR3 length: 14 amino acids. Germline values: CDR1 SGHTA, CDR2 FQGNSA. The chain's CDR3 is CASSFEAGVNEQYF. Written as DNA, the CDR3 is TGTGCCAGCAGCTTCGAAGCGGGAGTTAACGAGCAGTACTTC. The whole variable domain, remainder taken from reference TRBV7-2 and TRBJ2-7, is GAGVSQSPSNKVTEKGKDVELRCDPISGHTALYWYRQSLGQGLEFLIYFQGNSAPDKSGLPSDRFSAERTGGSVSTLTIQRTQQEDSAVYLCASSFEAGVNEQYFGPGTRLTVT.

This clone has a handful of counts. CDR3 protein: CASREGLGFNEKLFF. The DNA for the CDR3 is TGTGCCAGCAGAGAGGGTTTAGGGTTCAATGAAAAACTGTTTTTT. The rearrangement uses TRBV6-6 and TRBJ1-4; no reliable D call. The V gene's germline CDR1 is MNHNY and CDR2 SVGAGI (reference sequence). V shed 6 bases and J shed 5 bases, with 16 bases lying between them. This CDR3 has 15 residues.

Concerning this clone itself: One end of the junction does not line up with germline, which may come from a read error. The same CDR3 is also encoded by other DNA sequences in this sample. The gene calls are TRBV10-2 and TRBJ2-7, with TRBD2 identical over 7 bases. CDR1 WSHSY and CDR2 SAAADI come from the germline V gene. The CDR3 is 15 amino acids. The CDR3 DNA sequence: TGCGCCAGCAAAGGTAGCGGGTCTAAAGCCTATGAGCAGTACTTC. The encoded protein is CASKGSGSKAYEQYF.

The V and J genes are TRBV7-3 and TRBJ2-7; the match to TRBD1 covers 8 bases. Looked up from germline, CDR1 is SGHTA and CDR2 is FQGTGA. The CDR3 totals 13 residues. Germline trimming cut 5 bases from V and 3 bases from J; bases unmatched to any gene: 3. The CDR3: CASSRTGGYEQYF. CDR3 DNA: TGTGCCAGCAGCAGAACAGGGGGCTACGAGCAGTACTTC.

Note on this clone: Mismatch with germline at one junction end may stem from a read error. The V and J genes are TRBV6-6 and TRBJ2-3; weak D call: TRBD2 (5 bases). The CDR3 runs 15 residues. CDR1 and CDR2 from the germline V gene are MNHNY and SVGAGI (reference sequence). The CDR3 loop is CASSQNRASIDTQYF. DNA of the CDR3: TGTGCCAGCAGCCAAAACCGGGCTAGCATAGATACGCAGTATTTT.

This clone has a count of ten or more. This chain links TRBV29-1 with TRBJ2-4; D is perhaps TRBD1 (6 bases). CDR1 and CDR2 (germline): SQVTM, ANQGSEA. This CDR3 is built from 13 residues. The V end lost 2 bases, the J end lost 1 base, and 6 bases lay between the germline ends. CDR3: CSVEQGAKNIQYF. For the CDR3, the DNA is TGCAGCGTTGAACAGGGGGCCAAAAACATTCAGTACTTC.

The chain recombines TRBV7-2 with TRBJ2-1, with 13 bases aligning to TRBD2. The CDR3 is 19 amino acids. The V gene's germline CDR1 is SGHTA and CDR2 FQGNSA. With 5 bases clipped from V and 13 bases from J, the junction kept 23 bases outside the gene matches. This CDR3 reads CASSPPRGLLAGGPQVQFF. The CDR3, as DNA: TGTGCCAGCAGCCCACCCCGGGGGTTACTAGCGGGAGGGCCTCAAGTTCAGTTCTTC.

This chain links TRBV7-2 with TRBJ2-3; the match to TRBD2 covers 7 bases. The ends lost 1 base at V and 11 bases at J; junction bases unmatched: 6. This CDR3 is 13 amino acids long. Germline V gene data show CDR1 as SGHTA and CDR2 as FQGNSA. The CDR3 region is CASSLDRGDQQYF. Written as DNA, the CDR3 is TGTGCCAGCAGCTTAGATCGGGGGGACCAGCAGTATTTT.

V usage is TRBV6-6 and J usage is TRBJ2-7; no reliable D call. The CDR3 has 14 residues. Trimming left V 7 bases short and J 6 bases short, with 19 bases between. From germline, CDR1 is MNHNY and CDR2 SVGAGI (reference sequence). CDR3 sequence reads: CASKPRNGVGEQYF. CDR3 DNA sequence: TGTGCCAGCAAACCTAGAAACGGAGTGGGCGAGCAGTACTTC.

V gene TRBV7-2 combines with J gene TRBJ1-1; D is perhaps TRBD1 (5 bases). This CDR3 has 15 residues. Trimming cost V 0 bases and J 5 bases, with 13 bases left between them. Germline V gene data show CDR1 as SGHTA and CDR2 as FQGNSA. CDR3 bases: TGTGCCAGCAGCTTAGCGGGGCAGGGTGGGACTGAAGCTTTCTTT. It translates to CASSLAGQGGTEAFF.

The chain has TRBV6-5 and TRBJ1-3, with D unresolved. This CDR3 contains 15 residues. The germline V gene has CDR1 MNHEY and CDR2 SVGAGI. Trimming cost V 0 bases and J 2 bases, with 8 bases left between them. This CDR3 is CASSYSSEPGNTIYF. CDR3 DNA: TGTGCCAGCAGTTACTCGAGTGAACCTGGAAACACCATATATTTT.